The 5 T cell receptor beta chains below come from one sample, sequenced in a study of blood T cell repertoires in COVID-19. Profiled with immunoSEQ multiplex PCR; TCRdb holds only in-frame clones, not every one. Of approximately 160,000 clones listed, under 85% are singletons. What was sequenced was peripheral blood. Receptor source: a man between 65 and 79 years old with acute or convalescent COVID-19.

J is TRBJ1-5 and V is TRBV5-1; a weak D match, TRBD1 (6 bases). Germline assignment: CDR1 SGHRS and CDR2 YFSETQ. The ends were cut back, 0 bases at V and 1 base at J, with 8 bases in the middle. This CDR3 is built from 15 residues. Written as DNA, the CDR3 is TGCGCCAGCAGCTTGGAGGGACAAAGCAATCAGCCCCAGCATTTT. This gives the protein CASSLEGQSNQPQHF.

V gene TRBV18 combines with J gene TRBJ2-3; the match to TRBD2 covers 10 bases. J gave up 6 bases and V 2 bases, and 2 bases lay outside the gene matches. The V gene's germline CDR1 is KGHSH and CDR2 LQKENI. This CDR3 has 14 residues. CDR3 DNA sequence: TGTGCCAGCTCACCAACTAGCGGGGCGGATACGCAGTATTTT. Its translation: CASSPTSGADTQYF. The full variable domain, completed using reference TRBV18 and TRBJ2-3, is NAGVMQNPRHLVRRRGQEARLRCSPMKGHSHVYWYRQLPEEGLKFMVYLQKENIIDESGMPKERFSAEFPKEGPSILRIQQVVRGDSAAYFCASSPTSGADTQYFGPGTRLTVL.

The chain employs TRBV11-3 and TRBJ2-2; D perhaps matches TRBD1 (6 bases). V was clipped by 5 bases and J by 6 bases, with 16 bases between them. CDR3 length: 15 residues. The germline gives CDR1 SGHNT, CDR2 YENEEA. CDR3 in DNA: TGTGCCAGCAGCACACAGGGCCCTCCCGCCGGGGAGCTGTTTTTT. This translates into CASSTQGPPAGELFF.

The sample holds one count of this clone. The rearrangement links TRBV6-5 to TRBJ1-2, with TRBD1 identical over 7 bases. The ends lost 5 bases at V and 5 bases at J; junction bases unmatched: 8. CDR1 and CDR2 (germline): MNHEY, SVGAGI. The CDR3 extends over 14 amino acids. CDR3 DNA: TGTGCCAGCAGTCCCAGGGGGGTGGATTATGGCTACACCTTC. Translated: CASSPRGVDYGYTF.

The V gene is TRBV7-8, the J gene TRBJ2-5; D gene unclear. V lost 8 bases, J lost 3 bases, and 7 bases lay in between. This CDR3 contains 11 residues. Germline CDR1 SGHVS, CDR2 FQNEAQ. CDR3 sequence: CASARKETQYF. Here the CDR3 DNA reads TGTGCCAGCGCGAGAAAAGAGACCCAGTACTTC.